The 21 T cell receptor beta chains below all came from one sample that was sequenced in a study of T cell responses to AZD1222 COVID-19 vaccine. Method: immunoSEQ multiplex PCR; TCRdb's copy keeps in-frame clones and lacks some. The repertoire holds about 140,000 clones, with 90% as singletons. The material sequenced was peripheral blood, taken on day 0 of AZD1222 vaccination. These receptors were collected from an adult in good health.

The genes are TRBV6-5 and TRBJ1-1; no firm D call. The CDR3 runs 13 residues. V was cut by 7 bases and J by 3 bases, with 12 bases left in between. Germline CDR1 is MNHEY and CDR2 is SVGAGI. For the CDR3, the DNA is TGTGCCAGCACTCCGAGCTCTTACACTGAAGCTTTCTTT. Translating gives CASTPSSYTEAFF.

The V call is TRBV5-4, the J call TRBJ1-6; possibly TRBD1 for D (6 bases). V was cut by 4 bases and J by 11 bases, with 16 bases left in between. Germline values: CDR1 SGHNT, CDR2 YYREEE (reference sequence). The CDR3 is 14 amino acids. In nucleotides, the CDR3 is TGTGCCAGCAGCACTCCAGGGGAGTTTCCACCCCTCCACTTT. Protein product: CASSTPGEFPPLHF.

This clone was recorded once. The CDR3 here is CASSDRGWGYTF. The CDR3 bases are TGTGCCAGCAGTGACAGGGGCTGGGGCTACACCTTC. This chain connects TRBV27 to TRBJ1-2; TRBD1 aligns across 8 bases. Germline V gives CDR1 MNHEY, CDR2 SMNVEV (reference sequence). Germline trimming cut 5 bases from V and 8 bases from J; bases unmatched to any gene: 4. The CDR3 is made up of 12 amino acids.

The chain is built from TRBV6-4 and TRBJ1-1, with 10 bases that match TRBD1. V was clipped by 6 bases and J by 3 bases; unmatched bases: 7. This CDR3 spans 15 amino acids. Germline CDR1 is MRHNA and CDR2 is SNTAGT. CDR3 region: CASSQDRGRDTEAFF. In nucleotides, the CDR3 is TGTGCCAGCAGCCAAGACAGGGGGCGGGACACTGAAGCTTTCTTT.

The chain is built from TRBV29-1 and TRBJ2-4, with 7 bases fitting TRBD2. The CDR3 has 11 amino acids. With V trimmed by 8 bases and J by 8 bases, 6 bases remained unmatched. Germline V gene data show CDR1 as SQVTM and CDR2 as ANQGSEA. CDR3 sequence reads: CSIDSGDIQYF. DNA for the CDR3: TGCAGCATAGACAGCGGGGACATTCAGTACTTC.

This chain links TRBV6-4 with TRBJ2-3, with D unresolved. The germline CDR1 and CDR2 sequences are MRHNA and SNTAGT. Trimming took off 4 bases at V and 0 bases at J, with 11 bases between the two ends. This CDR3 is built from 15 residues. In nucleotides, the CDR3 is TGTGCCAGCAGTGCGTCCCCCGCTAGCACAGATACGCAGTATTTT. Amino acids: CASSASPASTDTQYF.

This chain joins TRBV5-1 and TRBJ2-1; 7 positions agree with TRBD2. The CDR3 covers 15 residues. Germline V lookup: CDR1 SGHRS, CDR2 YFSETQ. Losses at the gene ends were 4 bases for V and 6 bases for J; bases not matched to a gene: 10. The CDR3 nucleotides read TGCGCCAGCAGCCCGAGCGGGAAGACCCTCAATGAGCAGTTCTTC. Encoded protein: CASSPSGKTLNEQFF.

This chain uses TRBV2 with TRBJ1-5; D is undetermined. Looked up from germline, CDR1 is SNHLY and CDR2 is FYNNEI. V gave up 6 bases and J gave up 3 bases, with 15 bases separating them. The CDR3 totals 15 residues. The CDR3 DNA is TGTGCCAGCAGGTCTCTGGGGTTGCCCAATCAGCCCCAGCATTTT. It specifies CASRSLGLPNQPQHF.

The chain couples TRBV5-1 to TRBJ2-7; TRBD2 matches 9 bases. The V segment lost 4 bases and the J segment 5 bases; nucleotides outside the gene matches: 10. The CDR3 runs 15 residues. The germline gives CDR1 SGHRS, CDR2 YFSETQ. CDR3 residues: CASSPKAGGGNEQYF. For the CDR3, the DNA is TGCGCCAGCAGCCCTAAGGCGGGAGGGGGAAACGAGCAGTACTTC.

The chain joins TRBV21-1 to TRBJ1-4. TRBV21-1 is given as a pseudogene. CDR3 length equals 20 residues. CDR3 amino acids: CASSNGSGPPLIRGNEKLFF. CDR3 DNA sequence: TGTGCCAGCAGCAATGGTTCTGGACCGCCTCTCATACGAGGTAATGAAAAACTGTTTTTT.

This chain links TRBV3-1 (or the pseudogene TRBV3-2) with TRBJ2-1; D remains unclear. The germline V and J ends were trimmed by 0 bases and 9 bases, with 3 bases remaining between them. CDR1 and CDR2 from the germline V gene are LGHDT and YNNKEL (reference sequence). The CDR3 sequence is 11 residues long. The CDR3 loop is CASSQEIEQFF. The CDR3 nucleotides read TGTGCCAGCAGCCAAGAAATTGAGCAGTTCTTC.

DNA for the CDR3: TGTGCCAGCAGCTTGTACACAGGGACGAGCAATCAGCCCCAGCATTTT. Its translation: CASSLYTGTSNQPQHF. This chain connects TRBV5-6 to TRBJ1-5, with D maybe TRBD1 (6 bases). Germline V lookup: CDR1 SGHDT, CDR2 YYEEEE. Between the trimmed V and J ends, which lost 1 base and 1 base, there was a span of 12 bases. The CDR3 spans 16 residues.

The chain links TRBV7-3 to TRBJ2-2; TRBD2 matches at 9 bases. CDR1 and CDR2 from the germline V gene are SGHTA and FQGTGA. This CDR3 comprises 17 residues. J lost 5 bases, V lost 5 bases, and 12 bases had no gene match. The CDR3 DNA is TGTGCCAGCAGCCCTAACGTAGCGGGAGTTATGACCGGGGAGCTGTTTTTT. Residues: CASSPNVAGVMTGELFF.

The rearrangement uses TRBV19 and TRBJ2-3; no reliable D call. Germline lookup yields CDR1 LNHDA and CDR2 SQIVND (reference sequence). This CDR3 region has 12 residues. V lost 1 base and J 5 bases, leaving 4 bases between the germline ends. The CDR3 protein is CASSIGGDTQYF. The CDR3 DNA reads TGTGCCAGTAGTATAGGTGGAGATACGCAGTATTTT.

The V gene is TRBV11-3, the J gene TRBJ2-3; D unresolved. Germline CDR1 reads SGHNT; CDR2 reads YENEEA. The CDR3 is made up of 16 amino acids. Trimming took off 7 bases at V and 3 bases at J, with 20 bases between the two ends. This chain's CDR3 is CASTHWRGDGTDTQYF. Written as DNA, the CDR3 is TGTGCCAGCACCCACTGGCGCGGAGACGGAACAGATACGCAGTATTTT.

J is TRBJ2-7 and V is TRBV7-9; D possibly corresponds to TRBD2 (6 bases). Trimming took 5 bases from V and 4 from J, leaving 15 bases between them. CDR1 and CDR2 (germline): SEHNR, FQNEAQ (reference sequence). The CDR3 spans 14 residues. CDR3 sequence (DNA): TGTGCCAGCAGCACCGGGACTGAACCATACGAGCAGTACTTC. Protein product: CASSTGTEPYEQYF.

This clone showed up just once. The rearrangement joins TRBV11-3 to TRBJ2-2; D could derive from TRBD1 or TRBD2 (5 bases each). V was cut by 2 bases and J by 7 bases, with 20 bases left in between. Per germline, CDR1 SGHNT and CDR2 YENEEA. CDR3 length: 17 amino acids. DNA for the CDR3: TGTGCCAGCAGCTTAAACCCCCCGCAGGGTGGAGGCGGGGAGCTGTTTTTT. It encodes CASSLNPPQGGGGELFF.

This chain joins TRBV27 and TRBJ1-4; 9 bases fit TRBD1. The V and J ends lost 5 bases and 0 bases, in that order; junction bases with no gene match: 7. The CDR3 length is 17 residues. Germline CDR1 MNHEY, CDR2 SMNVEV (reference sequence). The CDR3 DNA reads as TGTGCCAGCAGTAGGACAGGGGCCTACTCAACTAATGAAAAACTGTTTTTT. It encodes CASSRTGAYSTNEKLFF.

This chain uses TRBV9 with TRBJ2-3; D gene ambiguous. CDR3 length: 16 residues. CDR1 and CDR2 from the germline V gene are SGDLS and YYNGEE. Deletions cut 0 bases from V and 3 bases from J, with 14 bases between. The CDR3 bases are TGTGCCAGCAGCGTAGCGGTTGGAAGGGCTACAGATACGCAGTATTTT. It encodes CASSVAVGRATDTQYF.

V is TRBV27 and J is TRBJ2-1; 10 bases map to TRBD2. CDR3 length: 15 amino acids. The germline V gene encodes CDR1 MNHEY and CDR2 SMNVEV (reference sequence). Trimming removed 5 bases from V and 10 bases from J; junction bases left unmatched: 11. CDR3 sequence (DNA): TGTGCCAGCAGTGGCCTAGCGGGGGTGGGGGGGGAGCAGTTCTTC. Protein: CASSGLAGVGGEQFF.

The chain joins TRBV24-1 to TRBJ1-5; unclear D gene. V lost 4 bases and J lost 7, with 10 bases in between. The CDR3 spans 13 residues. The germline CDR1 and CDR2 sequences are KGHDR and SFDVKD. CDR3 loop: CATSDLYGQPQHF. CDR3 sequence (DNA): TGTGCCACCAGTGACCTCTACGGGCAGCCCCAGCATTTT.